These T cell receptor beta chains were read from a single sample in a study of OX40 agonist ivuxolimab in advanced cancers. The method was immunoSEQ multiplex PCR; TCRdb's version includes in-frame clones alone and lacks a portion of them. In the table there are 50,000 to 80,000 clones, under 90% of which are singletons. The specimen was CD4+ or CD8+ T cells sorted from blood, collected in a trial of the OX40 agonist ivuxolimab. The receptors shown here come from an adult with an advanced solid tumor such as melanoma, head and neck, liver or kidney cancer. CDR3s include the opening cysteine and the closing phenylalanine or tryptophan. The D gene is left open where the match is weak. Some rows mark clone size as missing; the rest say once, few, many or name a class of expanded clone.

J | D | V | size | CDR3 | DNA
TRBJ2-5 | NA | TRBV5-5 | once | CASSPTSGAGETQYF | TGTGCCAGCAGCCCTACCTCAGGGGCGGGGGAGACCCAGTACTTC
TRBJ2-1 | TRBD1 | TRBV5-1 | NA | CASSPDTDRGVSKFF | TGCGCCAGCAGCCCCGACACCGACAGGGGAGTGAGCAAGTTCTTC
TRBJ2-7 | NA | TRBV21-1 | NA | CASSKSTTTSHSYEQYF | TGTGCCAGCAGCAAATCCACCACGACTTCTCACTCCTACGAGCAGTACTTC
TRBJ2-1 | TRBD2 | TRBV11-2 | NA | CASRREASGGNEQFF | TGTGCCAGCAGGAGAGAGGCTAGCGGGGGAAATGAGCAGTTCTTC
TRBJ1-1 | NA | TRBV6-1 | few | CASNRGGADTEAFF | TGTGCCAGTAACCGAGGGGGGGCGGACACTGAAGCTTTCTTT
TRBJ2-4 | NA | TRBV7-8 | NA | CASSPAGSKNIQYF | TGTGCCAGCAGCCCGGCGGGTTCCAAAAACATTCAGTACTTC
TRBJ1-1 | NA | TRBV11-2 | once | CASSLDRSLRGTEAFF | TGTGCCAGCAGCTTAGATCGCAGCTTACGAGGGACTGAAGCTTTCTTT
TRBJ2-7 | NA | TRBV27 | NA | CASSLLRVSDEQYF | TGTGCCAGCAGTTTACTCAGGGTTTCGGACGAGCAGTACTTC
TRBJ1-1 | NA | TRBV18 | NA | CASSPGRTEAFF | TGTGCCAGCTCACCGGGGAGGACTGAAGCTTTCTTT
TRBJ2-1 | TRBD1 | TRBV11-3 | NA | CASSLGQGNRGDEQFF | TGTGCCAGCAGCTTAGGACAGGGGAACCGGGGCGATGAGCAGTTCTTC
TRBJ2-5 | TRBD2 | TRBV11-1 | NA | CASSAYSGTFQETQYF | TGTGCCAGCAGCGCCTATAGCGGGACCTTCCAAGAGACCCAGTACTTC
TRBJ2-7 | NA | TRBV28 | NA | CASSLLGLDSYEQYF | TGTGCCAGCAGTTTATTAGGACTCGATTCCTACGAGCAGTACTTC
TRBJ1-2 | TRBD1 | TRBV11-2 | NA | CASSLVNRGRVQRLYGYTF | TGTGCCAGCAGCTTAGTGAATAGGGGGCGCGTTCAACGGTTATATGGCTACACCTTC
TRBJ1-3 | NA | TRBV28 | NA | CASSGVGGSGNTIYF | TGTGCCAGCAGTGGTGTGGGGGGCTCCGGAAACACCATATATTTT
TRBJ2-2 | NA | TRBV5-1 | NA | CASSLGRKNTGELFF | TGCGCCAGCAGCTTGGGCAGAAAGAACACCGGGGAGCTGTTTTTT
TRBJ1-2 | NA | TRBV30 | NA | CAWRRPPPTRTNYGYTF | TGTGCCTGGAGACGGCCCCCCCCGACACGCACTAACTATGGCTACACCTTC
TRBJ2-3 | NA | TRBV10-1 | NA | CASSVRGTDTQYF | TGCGCCAGCAGTGTCAGGGGCACAGATACGCAGTATTTT
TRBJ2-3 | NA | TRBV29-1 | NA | CSDTNTDTQYF | TGCAGCGACACGAACACAGATACGCAGTATTTT
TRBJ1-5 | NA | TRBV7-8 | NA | CASSLTGAQMAQHF | TGTGCCAGCAGCTTGACAGGAGCCCAAATGGCCCAGCATTTT
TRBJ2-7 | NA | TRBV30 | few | CAWSPTRVNEQYF | TGTGCCTGGAGTCCTACTAGGGTCAACGAGCAGTACTTC
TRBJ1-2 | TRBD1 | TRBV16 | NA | CASSRQGAYGYTF | TGTGCCAGCAGCAGACAGGGGGCCTATGGCTACACCTTC
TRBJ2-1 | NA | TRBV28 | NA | CASSSSGTPTNEQFF | TGTGCCAGCAGCTCCTCCGGGACCCCGACCAATGAGCAGTTCTTC
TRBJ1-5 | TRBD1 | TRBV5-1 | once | CASSFGDSPNQPQHF | TGCGCCAGCAGCTTTGGGGACAGCCCCAATCAGCCCCAGCATTTT
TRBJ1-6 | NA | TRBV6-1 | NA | CASSALGDSPLHF | TGTGCCAGCAGTGCCCTGGGCGATTCACCCCTCCACTTT
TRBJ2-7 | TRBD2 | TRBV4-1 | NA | CASSEAFLAGVTYEQYF | TGCGCCAGCAGCGAAGCCTTTTTAGCGGGGGTAACCTACGAGCAGTACTTC
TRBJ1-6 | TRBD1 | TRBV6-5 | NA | CASRLRQGQNSPLHF | TGTGCCAGCAGACTCCGACAGGGCCAGAATTCACCCCTCCACTTT
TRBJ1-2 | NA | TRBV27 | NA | CASSSSWQGSEAYGYTF | TGTGCCAGCTCTTCCTCGTGGCAGGGGTCGGAAGCTTATGGCTACACCTTC
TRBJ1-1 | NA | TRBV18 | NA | CASSPVITTAEAFF | TGTGCCAGCTCACCGGTAATTACGACGGCTGAAGCTTTCTTT
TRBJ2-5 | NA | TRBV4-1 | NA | CASSQDPGLETQYF | TGCGCCAGCAGCCAAGATCCTGGGCTAGAGACCCAGTACTTC
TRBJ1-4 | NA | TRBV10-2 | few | CASSEPSRELFF | TGCGCCAGCAGTGAGCCGTCCCGGGAACTGTTTTTT
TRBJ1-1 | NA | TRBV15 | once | CATSRVPRTEAFF | TGTGCCACCAGCAGAGTTCCACGTACCGAAGCTTTCTTT
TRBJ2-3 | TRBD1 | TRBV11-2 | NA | CASSPWTGSSTDTQYF | TGTGCCAGCAGCCCCTGGACAGGGTCTAGCACAGATACGCAGTATTTT
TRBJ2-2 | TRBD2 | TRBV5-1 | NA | CASSLAGAGGPGELFF | TGCGCCAGCAGCTTGGCAGGCGCGGGGGGGCCGGGAGAGCTGTTTTTT
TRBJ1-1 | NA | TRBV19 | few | CASSILAEAFF | TGTGCCAGTAGTATACTGGCTGAAGCTTTCTTT
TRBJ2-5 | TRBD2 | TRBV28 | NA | CASSLVLAGGPRETQYF | TGTGCCAGCAGTTTAGTTCTAGCGGGAGGGCCTCGAGAGACCCAGTACTTC
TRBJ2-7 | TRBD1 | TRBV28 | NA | CASRPGTANNEQYF | TGTGCCAGCAGACCCGGGACAGCAAACAACGAGCAGTACTTC
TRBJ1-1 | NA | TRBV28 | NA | CASSYLVNTEAFF | TGTGCCAGCAGTTATTTAGTGAACACTGAAGCTTTCTTT
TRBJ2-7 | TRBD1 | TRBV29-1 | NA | CSADRGPYEQYF | TGCAGCGCAGACAGGGGTCCCTACGAGCAGTACTTC
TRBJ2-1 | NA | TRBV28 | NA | CASSPGGIVLEQFF | TGTGCCAGCAGCCCCGGGGGCATCGTCCTTGAGCAGTTCTTC
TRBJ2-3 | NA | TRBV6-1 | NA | CASSPGGTVTDTQYF | TGTGCCAGCAGTCCCGGGGGGACAGTCACAGATACGCAGTATTTT
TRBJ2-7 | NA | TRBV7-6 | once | CASSLKARSYEQYF | TGTGCCAGCAGCTTAAAGGCCAGGTCCTACGAGCAGTACTTC
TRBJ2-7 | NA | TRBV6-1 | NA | CASSESREQYF | TGTGCCAGCAGTGAATCGCGCGAGCAGTACTTC
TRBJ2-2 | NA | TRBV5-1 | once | CASSLMGGITNTGELFF | TGCGCCAGCAGCTTGATGGGGGGTATTACGAACACCGGGGAGCTGTTTTTT
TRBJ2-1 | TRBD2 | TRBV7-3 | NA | CASSLSGTSGNISYNEQFF | TGTGCCAGCAGCCTCAGTGGGACTAGCGGGAATATCTCCTACAATGAGCAGTTCTTC
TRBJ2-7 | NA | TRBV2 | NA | CATKSGSSSYEQYF | TGTGCCACCAAATCAGGGTCCTCATCCTACGAGCAGTACTTC
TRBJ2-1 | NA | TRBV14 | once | CASSQLQGRSGEQFF | TGTGCCAGCAGCCAATTACAGGGGAGGTCGGGTGAGCAGTTCTTC
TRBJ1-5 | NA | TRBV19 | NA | CASSTWTAQPQHF | TGTGCCAGTAGTACCTGGACAGCCCAGCCCCAGCATTTT
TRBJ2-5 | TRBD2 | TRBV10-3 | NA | CAISETSGIQETQYF | TGTGCCATCAGTGAGACTAGCGGGATTCAAGAGACCCAGTACTTC
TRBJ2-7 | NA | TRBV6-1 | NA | CASSRGSQGSYEQYF | TGTGCCAGCAGCCGAGGTAGCCAAGGCTCCTACGAGCAGTACTTC
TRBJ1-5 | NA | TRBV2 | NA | CASSTGQPQHF | TGTGCCAGCAGTACAGGGCAGCCCCAGCATTTT
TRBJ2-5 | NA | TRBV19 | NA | CASSIGRGGQETQYF | TGTGCCAGTAGTATCGGTCGGGGAGGTCAGGAGACCCAGTACTTC
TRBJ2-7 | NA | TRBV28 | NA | CASRLREIYEQYF | TGTGCCAGCAGGTTAAGGGAGATCTACGAGCAGTACTTC
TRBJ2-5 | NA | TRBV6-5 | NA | CASRETQGPGTQYF | TGTGCCAGCAGGGAAACTCAGGGGCCGGGGACCCAGTACTTC
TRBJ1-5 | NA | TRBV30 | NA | CAWSVHRQSNQPQHF | TGTGCCTGGAGTGTACATCGACAAAGCAATCAGCCCCAGCATTTT
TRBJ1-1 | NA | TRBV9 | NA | CASSVPKQARESSEAFF | TGTGCCAGCAGCGTGCCCAAGCAGGCAAGGGAGTCCTCTGAAGCTTTCTTT